This T cell receptor (beta chain) was found in a study of T cells in Graves' hyperthyroidism and ophthalmopathy. Study-wide findings and caveats: Also found in blood were most expanded thyroid clonotypes above 0.001.

TCR beta CDR3 sequences were amplified from RNA transcripts. With the HTBI primer set, the TCR CDR3 went through a first round of RT-PCR. Using its own MiXCR run on the multiplex PCR reads, TCRdb lists one record per CDR3 protein. The repertoire consists of around 520,000 distinct CDR3 sequences, with approximately 24% occurring once and the leading ten covering about 10%. Those patients with uncontrolled infection, other autoimmune disease, pregnancy or lactation were excluded. Diagnoses rested on clinical symptoms, serum thyroxine and TRAb, thyroid ultrasound and orbital computed tomography. Isolation of PBMCs was performed on about 9.9 ml fresh peripheral blood. The sample holds many counts of this clonotype. Its target is not known. Per the germline V gene, CDR1 is SGHTS and CDR2 is YDEGEE. This CDR3 contains 12 residues. V was pared by 6 bases and J by 4 bases, with 11 bases between.

The chain carries TRBV5-8 and TRBJ2-7, with D perhaps being TRBD1 or TRBD2 (5 bases each). Input material: blood. The origin of this receptor is a woman in her 30s with Graves' ophthalmopathy. The CDR3 loop reads CASTGTLYEQYF. For the CDR3, the DNA is TGTGCCAGCACCGGGACCCTGTACGAGCAGTACTTC.